Included here is one T cell receptor beta chain sequence, with context. These data come from a study of blood T cell repertoires in COVID-19. Germline V gene data show CDR1 as SGDLS and CDR2 as YYNGEE. V was pared by 3 bases and J by 8 bases, with 15 bases between. The CDR3 length is 15 residues. Adults between roughly 18 and 100 years of age took part from more than 20 US areas. Only in-frame clones appear in the TCRdb table, and some are missing; sequencing was by immunoSEQ multiplex PCR. The profile shows more than 200,000 clones, 75% to 85% of them singletons. The rearrangement links TRBV9 to TRBJ1-6, with D perhaps TRBD1 (6 bases). This sequence was found in a man aged 25-40 years with acute COVID-19. Specimen: PBMCs or T cells enriched from blood (not recorded which). CDR3 sequence (DNA): TGTGCCAGCAGCGGCCCCCAGGGGTTAGATTCACCCCTCCACTTT. Amino acid sequence: CASSGPQGLDSPLHF.